The 21 T cell receptor beta chains below all came from one sample that was sequenced in a study of shared clonotypes between healthy human individuals. Libraries were prepared by immunoSEQ multiplex PCR; TCRdb keeps only in-frame clonotypes and omits some of them. The sample has some 2.1 million clones; over 85% are singletons. Input material: naive CD4+ T cells sorted from blood. Subset described: CD45RA+ positively selected. The receptors originated from a man between 18 and 29 years old in good health.

The rearrangement links TRBV5-1 to TRBJ1-6; D unresolved. The length of the CDR3 is 13 residues. With 5 bases removed from V and 7 bases from J, the gap between germline ends came to 10 bases. Germline values: CDR1 SGHRS, CDR2 YFSETQ. In nucleotides, the CDR3 is TGCGCCAGCAGTCCCGACCCCAATTCACCCCTCCACTTT. Protein: CASSPDPNSPLHF.

The chain combines TRBV6-5 with TRBJ2-3; a weak D match, TRBD1 (5 bases). Germline loops: CDR1 MNHEY, CDR2 SVGAGI. Trimming took 1 base from V and 0 from J, leaving 8 bases between them. CDR3 length equals 15 residues. As DNA, the CDR3 is TGTGCCAGCAGTTACTTGTCAGGGAGCACAGATACGCAGTATTTT. Translating it yields CASSYLSGSTDTQYF.

The V call is TRBV10-3, the J call TRBJ2-7; 8 nucleotides match TRBD2. V was clipped by 3 bases and J by 3 bases; unmatched bases: 4. The germline CDR1 and CDR2 sequences are ENHRY and SYGVKD. The CDR3 covers 14 residues. The CDR3 reads CAISEGGGHYEQYF. The CDR3 DNA sequence: TGTGCCATCAGTGAAGGCGGGGGGCACTACGAGCAGTACTTC.

V usage is TRBV28 and J usage is TRBJ1-1, with D uncertain. The CDR3 consists of 12 residues. V lost 4 bases, J lost 5 bases, and 8 bases lay in between. Germline CDR1 is MDHEN and CDR2 is SYDVKM. The CDR3 coding sequence is TGTGCCAGCAGTTCCCGTTGGACTGAAGCTTTCTTT. The encoded protein is CASSSRWTEAFF.

The V and J genes are TRBV12-5 and TRBJ1-6; D perhaps matches TRBD1 (5 bases). The CDR3 length is 15 residues. CDR1 is LGHNT and CDR2 is FRNRAP in the germline V gene. V was shortened by 0 bases and J by 11 bases, with 14 bases between the two germline ends. CDR3 protein: CASGLVRREGPPLHF. The CDR3 DNA reads TGTGCTAGTGGTTTGGTACGCAGGGAAGGGCCACCCCTCCACTTT.

This clone was observed once. Distinct nucleotide sequences in the sample also encode this CDR3. CDR3 region: CASSVTGYEQYF. The CDR3 nucleotides are TGTGCCAGCAGTGTAACGGGCTACGAGCAGTACTTC. This chain links TRBV2 with TRBJ2-7, with D unclear. Deletions cut 4 bases from V and 3 bases from J, with 7 bases between. CDR1 SNHLY and CDR2 FYNNEI come from the germline V gene. The CDR3 spans 12 residues.

The J gene is TRBJ2-7, the V gene TRBV10-3; TRBD1 agrees at 9 bases. CDR3 length: 16 residues. Trimming removed 3 bases from V and 1 base from J; junction bases left unmatched: 7. Germline V gives CDR1 ENHRY, CDR2 SYGVKD. CDR3 sequence: CAISEGPGQGSYEQYF. In nucleotides, the CDR3 is TGTGCCATCAGTGAAGGGCCAGGACAGGGGTCCTACGAGCAGTACTTC.

Remarks on this clone: At one of its ends the junction is not consistent with the germline gene, which may arise from a read error. Other DNA sequences from this sample encode an identical CDR3 as well. This chain links TRBV7-7 with TRBJ2-5; 11 nucleotides align to TRBD2. Per the germline V gene, CDR1 is SSHAT and CDR2 is FNYEAQ (reference sequence). The CDR3 sequence is 15 residues long. The CDR3 here is CASSRGTSGKETQYF. CDR3 nucleotides: TGTGCTAGCAGCCGTGGGACTAGCGGAAAAGAGACCCAGTACTTC.

About this clone: Different DNA sequences within this sample yield the same CDR3. The CDR3 DNA reads TGTGCCAGCTCACCTCTCCCCTCCTGGGGCTCCTACGAGCAGTACTTC. The encoded protein is CASSPLPSWGSYEQYF. The genes are TRBV18 and TRBJ2-7; D ambiguous. The germline V gene encodes CDR1 KGHSH and CDR2 LQKENI. The germline V and J ends were trimmed by 3 bases and 0 bases, with 15 bases remaining between them. This CDR3 contains 16 residues.

The chain employs TRBV15 and TRBJ2-2; D perhaps matches TRBD2 (6 bases). Trimming removed 0 bases from V and 4 bases from J, with 12 bases in between. CDR3 length: 16 residues. The germline V gene has CDR1 LNHNV and CDR2 YYDKDF (reference sequence). CDR3 nucleotides: TGTGCCACCAGCAGAGATGGGGGGTTCGGCACCGGGGAGCTGTTTTTT. This encodes CATSRDGGFGTGELFF.

The chain links TRBV7-9 to TRBJ2-5, with TRBD2 identical over 13 bases. The CDR3 covers 16 residues. Germline assignment: CDR1 SEHNR and CDR2 FQNEAQ (reference sequence). J was trimmed by 3 bases and V by 5 bases; bases with no gene match: 6. The CDR3 DNA reads as TGTGCCAGCAGCGTTAGACTAGCGGGAGGTAAAGAGACCCAGTACTTC. Its translation is CASSVRLAGGKETQYF.

The chain couples TRBV6-6 to TRBJ1-3; unclear D gene. The length of the CDR3 is 15 residues. V lost 2 bases, J lost 0 bases, and 8 bases lay in between. Germline lookup yields CDR1 MNHNY and CDR2 SVGAGI (reference sequence). CDR3 residues: CASSYGRASGNTIYF. Written as DNA, the CDR3 is TGTGCCAGCAGTTACGGTCGTGCCTCTGGAAACACCATATATTTT.

On this clone itself: A junction end diverges from the germline sequence, so it may reflect a read error. The chain is built from TRBV15 and TRBJ2-3; TRBD2 might be the D (6 bases). CDR3 size: 15 residues. Looked up from germline, CDR1 is LNHNV and CDR2 is YYDKDF (reference sequence). CDR3 nucleotide sequence: TGTGCCGCCAGGGAAGGGGCCTCGGGAGCGGCTGGGCAGTATTTT. Protein product: CAAREGASGAAGQYF.

The V and J genes are TRBV10-3 and TRBJ2-3; D is possibly TRBD1 (5 bases). Germline CDR1 reads ENHRY; CDR2 reads SYGVKD. The CDR3 loop spans 15 amino acids. Trimming took off 0 bases at V and 4 bases at J, with 11 bases between the two ends. The CDR3 here is CAISESWGVPDTQYF. The CDR3 DNA follows: TGTGCCATCAGTGAGTCGTGGGGCGTCCCAGATACGCAGTATTTT.

The chain is built from TRBV4-3 and TRBJ2-1, with 7 bases fitting TRBD2. V was pared by 4 bases and J by 6 bases, with 9 bases of the junction left unmatched. The germline V gene encodes CDR1 LGHNA and CDR2 YSLEER. The CDR3 is made up of 15 amino acids. Here the CDR3 reads CASSPLASGINEQFF. CDR3 bases: TGCGCCAGCAGCCCCCTAGCTAGCGGAATCAATGAGCAGTTCTTC.

Details on this clone: Other DNA sequences in this sample translate to the same CDR3. The rearrangement uses TRBV9 and TRBJ2-2; D perhaps matches TRBD1 (6 bases). The CDR3 is made up of 15 amino acids. Germline-derived CDR1 and CDR2 are SGDLS and YYNGEE. Trimming pared 0 bases from V and 2 bases from J, leaving 8 bases between. The CDR3 spells CASSVAGQNTGELFF. CDR3 DNA: TGTGCCAGCAGCGTAGCGGGACAAAACACCGGGGAGCTGTTTTTT.

The rearrangement links TRBV5-4 to TRBJ2-5, with 9 positions matching TRBD2. Germline V gives CDR1 SGHNT, CDR2 YYREEE (reference sequence). The CDR3 loop spans 16 amino acids. J lost 3 bases, V lost 2 bases, and 8 bases had no gene match. This CDR3 is CASSFPGTSWKETQYF. The DNA of the CDR3 is TGTGCCAGCAGCTTCCCGGGGACTAGCTGGAAAGAGACCCAGTACTTC.

A single count supports this clone. The rearrangement uses TRBV19 and TRBJ2-7; D not resolved. This CDR3 region has 12 residues. Per germline, CDR1 LNHDA and CDR2 SQIVND (reference sequence). Trimming shortened V by 1 base and J by 7 bases, and 8 bases separated the two germline ends. CDR3 bases: TGTGCCAGTAGTATAGGTCCGTTAGAGCAGTACTTC. This codes for CASSIGPLEQYF.

This chain links TRBV9 with TRBJ1-2, with 9 bases identical to TRBD1. The CDR3 has 14 residues. Losses at the gene ends were 4 bases for V and 4 bases for J; bases not matched to a gene: 5. The germline gives CDR1 SGDLS, CDR2 YYNGEE. CDR3 sequence: CASSTRDRAYGYTF. The DNA of the CDR3 is TGTGCCAGCAGCACCCGGGACAGGGCCTATGGCTACACCTTC. Filled out from reference TRBV9 and TRBJ1-2, the complete variable domain reads DSGVTQTPKHLITATGQRVTLRCSPRSGDLSVYWYQQSLDQGLQFLIQYYNGEERAKGNILERFSAQQFPDLHSELNLSSLELGDSALYFCASSTRDRAYGYTFGSGTRLTVV.

Comments on this clone: The sample holds other DNA sequences that translate to the same CDR3. J is TRBJ2-7 and V is TRBV5-1; no definite D call. This CDR3 spans 13 amino acids. The V gene lost 4 bases and the J gene lost 0 bases, with 8 bases spanning the gap. In germline, CDR1 is SGHRS, CDR2 YFSETQ. CDR3 bases: TGCGCCAGCAGCCGAGACAACTCCTACGAGCAGTACTTC. It translates to CASSRDNSYEQYF.

The genes are TRBV20-1 and TRBJ1-1, with unresolved D. Germline CDR1 and CDR2: DFQATT and SNEGSKA (reference sequence). The CDR3 consists of 11 residues. The ends were cut back, 3 bases at V and 2 bases at J, with 4 bases in the middle. In nucleotides, the CDR3 is TGCAGTGCTAGTAAAAACACTGAAGCTTTCTTT. Translating it yields CSASKNTEAFF.